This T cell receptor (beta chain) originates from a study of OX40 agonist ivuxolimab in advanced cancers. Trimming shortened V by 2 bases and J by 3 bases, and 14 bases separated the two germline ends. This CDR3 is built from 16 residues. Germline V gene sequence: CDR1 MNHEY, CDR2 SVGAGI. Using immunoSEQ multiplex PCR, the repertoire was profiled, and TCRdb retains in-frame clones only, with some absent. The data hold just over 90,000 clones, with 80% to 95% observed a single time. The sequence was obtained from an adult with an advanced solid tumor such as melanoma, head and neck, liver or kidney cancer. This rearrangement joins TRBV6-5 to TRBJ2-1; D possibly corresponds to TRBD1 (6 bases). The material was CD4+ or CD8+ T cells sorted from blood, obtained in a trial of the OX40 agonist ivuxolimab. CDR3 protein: CASSYNLRTVYNEQFF. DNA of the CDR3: TGTGCCAGCAGTTACAATCTAAGGACAGTCTACAATGAGCAGTTCTTC.